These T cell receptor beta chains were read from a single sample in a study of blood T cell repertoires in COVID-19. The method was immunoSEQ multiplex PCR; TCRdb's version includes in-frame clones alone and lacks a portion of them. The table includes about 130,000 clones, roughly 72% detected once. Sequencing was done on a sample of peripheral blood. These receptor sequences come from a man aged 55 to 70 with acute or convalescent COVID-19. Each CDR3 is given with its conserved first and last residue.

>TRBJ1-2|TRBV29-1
CSVVDLTLRGYTF
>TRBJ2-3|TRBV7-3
CASSRGLASTDTQYF
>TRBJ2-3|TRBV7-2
CASSAGTSGGLRTDTQYF
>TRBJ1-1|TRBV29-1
CSVLDTQGFTEAFF
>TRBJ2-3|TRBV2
CASSETGGGDTQYF
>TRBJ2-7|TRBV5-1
CASSLAVTSGGDEQYF
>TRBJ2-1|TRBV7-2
CASSLDRTLVPNEQFF
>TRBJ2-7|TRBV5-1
CASRPQGAKAYEQYF
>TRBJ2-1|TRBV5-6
CASSPQGASYNEQFF
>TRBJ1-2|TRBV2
CASSEWGTGSNYGYTF